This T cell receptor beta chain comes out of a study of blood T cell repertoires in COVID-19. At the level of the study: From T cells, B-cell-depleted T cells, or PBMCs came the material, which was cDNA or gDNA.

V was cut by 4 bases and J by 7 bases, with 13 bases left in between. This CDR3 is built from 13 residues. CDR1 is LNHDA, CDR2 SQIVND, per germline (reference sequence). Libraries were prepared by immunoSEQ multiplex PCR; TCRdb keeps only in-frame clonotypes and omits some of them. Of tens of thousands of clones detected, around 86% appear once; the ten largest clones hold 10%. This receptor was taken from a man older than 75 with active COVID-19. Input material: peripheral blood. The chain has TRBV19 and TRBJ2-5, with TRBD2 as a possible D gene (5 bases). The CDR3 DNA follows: TGTGCCAGTAGTAGCAGCGGCCGGGGGACCCAGTACTTC. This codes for CASSSSGRGTQYF.